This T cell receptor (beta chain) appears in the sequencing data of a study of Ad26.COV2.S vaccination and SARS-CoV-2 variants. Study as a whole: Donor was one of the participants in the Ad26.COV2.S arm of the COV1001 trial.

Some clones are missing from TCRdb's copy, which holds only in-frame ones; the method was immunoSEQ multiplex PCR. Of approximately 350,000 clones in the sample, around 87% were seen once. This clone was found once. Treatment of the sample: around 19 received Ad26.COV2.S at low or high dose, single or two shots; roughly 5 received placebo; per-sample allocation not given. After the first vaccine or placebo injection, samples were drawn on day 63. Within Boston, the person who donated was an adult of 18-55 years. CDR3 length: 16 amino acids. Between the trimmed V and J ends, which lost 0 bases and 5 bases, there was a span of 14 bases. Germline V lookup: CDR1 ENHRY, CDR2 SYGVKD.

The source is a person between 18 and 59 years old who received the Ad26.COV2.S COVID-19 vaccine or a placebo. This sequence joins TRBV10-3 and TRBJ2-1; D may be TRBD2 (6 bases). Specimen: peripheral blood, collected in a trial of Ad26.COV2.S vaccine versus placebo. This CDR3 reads CAISESTAGYNNEQFF. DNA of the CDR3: TGTGCCATCAGTGAGTCGACAGCGGGCTACAACAATGAGCAGTTCTTC.